This TCR beta chain was observed in a study of T cells after yellow fever vaccination. Germline values: CDR1 MDHEN, CDR2 SYDVKM. The CDR3 is 16 amino acids. The V and J ends lost 7 bases and 2 bases respectively, with 17 bases between them. The table lists this clonotype with a few counts. Template switching with 5'RACE generated the TCR cDNA and added a universal primer site and UMIs. TCRdb processed the 5' RACE reads anew with MiXCR; each CDR3 protein has one entry. The sample has some 97,000 distinct CDR3 sequences; approximately 6.3% are singletons. This rearrangement joins TRBV28 to TRBJ1-4; D gene uncertain. The specimen comprised CD8+ T cells sorted from PBMCs, sampled 10 days after the yellow fever booster vaccination. The TCR comes from a man between 18 and 35 years old who received the YFV17D yellow fever vaccine. The CDR3: CASTEIESVTNEKLFF. The CDR3 nucleotides read TGTGCCAGCACCGAGATAGAGTCAGTGACTAATGAAAAACTGTTTTTT. The full variable domain, with the rest looked up from reference TRBV28 and TRBJ1-4, is DVKVTQSSRYLVKRTGEKVFLECVQDMDHENMFWYRQDPGLGLRLIYFSYDVKMKEKGDIPEGYSVSREKKERFSLILESASTNQTSMYLCASTEIESVTNEKLFFGSGTQLSVL.